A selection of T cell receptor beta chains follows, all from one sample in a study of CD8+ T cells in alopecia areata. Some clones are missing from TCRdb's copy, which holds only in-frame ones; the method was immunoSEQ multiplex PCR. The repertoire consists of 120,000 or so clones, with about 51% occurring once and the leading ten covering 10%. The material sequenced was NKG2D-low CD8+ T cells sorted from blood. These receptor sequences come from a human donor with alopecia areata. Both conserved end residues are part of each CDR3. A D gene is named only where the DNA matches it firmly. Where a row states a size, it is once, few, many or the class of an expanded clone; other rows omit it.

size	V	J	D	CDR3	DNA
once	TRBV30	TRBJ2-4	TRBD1	CAWSPGQGRNIQYF	TGTGCCTGGAGTCCGGGACAGGGAAGAAACATTCAGTACTTC
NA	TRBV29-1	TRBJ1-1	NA	CSVSKGNTEAFF	TGCAGCGTTTCCAAGGGGAACACTGAAGCTTTCTTT
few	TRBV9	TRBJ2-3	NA	CASSAEPGEDADTQYF	TGTGCCAGCAGCGCAGAGCCGGGAGAGGACGCAGATACGCAGTATTTT
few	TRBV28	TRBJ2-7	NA	CASSLGSLEQYF	TGTGCCAGCAGTTTGGGTTCACTCGAGCAGTACTTC
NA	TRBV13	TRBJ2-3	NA	CASSPPINRARGTQYF	TGTGCCAGCAGCCCACCCATAAACAGGGCTCGAGGGACGCAGTATTTT
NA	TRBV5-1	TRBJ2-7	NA	CASSFEGPHEQYF	TGCGCCAGCAGCTTTGAGGGGCCCCACGAGCAGTACTTC
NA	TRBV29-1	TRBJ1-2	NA	CSVETANYGYTF	TGCAGCGTTGAGACAGCTAACTATGGCTACACCTTC
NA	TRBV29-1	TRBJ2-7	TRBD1	CSAGDRGSYEQYF	TGCAGCGCGGGGGACAGGGGCTCCTACGAGCAGTACTTC
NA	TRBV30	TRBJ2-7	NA	CAWSAQFYEQYF	TGTGCCTGGAGTGCACAGTTCTACGAGCAGTACTTC
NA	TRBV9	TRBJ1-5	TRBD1	CASSVGDRGQPQHF	TGTGCCAGCAGCGTAGGAGACAGGGGTCAGCCCCAGCATTTT
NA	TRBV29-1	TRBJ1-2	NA	CSVESPPEGYTF	TGCAGCGTTGAATCCCCTCCTGAGGGCTACACCTTC
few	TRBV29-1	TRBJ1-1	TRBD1	CSVRQGERGTEAFF	TGCAGCGTGAGACAGGGGGAGAGAGGCACTGAAGCTTTCTTT
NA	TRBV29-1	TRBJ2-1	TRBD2	CSVGGAGAYNEQFF	TGCAGCGTTGGGGGAGCGGGGGCCTACAATGAGCAGTTCTTC
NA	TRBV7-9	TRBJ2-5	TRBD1	CASSGGQKETQYF	TGTGCCAGCAGCGGGGGACAGAAAGAGACCCAGTACTTC
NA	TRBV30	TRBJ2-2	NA	CAWSVDSYDGELFF	TGTGCCTGGAGTGTTGACTCCTACGACGGGGAGCTGTTTTTT
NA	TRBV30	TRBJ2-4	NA	CAWSTGRAKNIQYF	TGTGCCTGGAGTACAGGGCGAGCCAAAAACATTCAGTACTTC
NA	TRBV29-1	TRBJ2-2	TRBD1	CSVDGTEGKTGELFF	TGCAGCGTTGACGGGACAGAGGGCAAAACCGGGGAGCTGTTTTTT
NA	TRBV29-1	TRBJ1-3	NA	CSVHGGSSGNTIYF	TGCAGCGTTCATGGCGGGAGCTCTGGAAACACCATATATTTT
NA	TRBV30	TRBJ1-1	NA	CAWISGTVNTEAFF	TGTGCCTGGATCTCGGGAACCGTGAACACTGAAGCTTTCTTT
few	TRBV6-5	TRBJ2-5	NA	CASSYSRETQYF	TGTGCCAGCAGTTACTCGCGGGAGACCCAGTACTTC
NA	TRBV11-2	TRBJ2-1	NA	CASSLVSHEQFF	TGTGCCAGCAGCTTAGTCTCCCATGAGCAGTTCTTC
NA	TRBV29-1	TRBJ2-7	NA	CSVGGASSYEQYF	TGCAGCGTTGGCGGGGCTAGCTCCTACGAGCAGTACTTC
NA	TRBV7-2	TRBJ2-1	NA	CASSSGLGGGNEQFF	TGTGCCAGCAGCTCTGGACTCGGAGGGGGAAATGAGCAGTTCTTC
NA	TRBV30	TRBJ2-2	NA	CAWIGSTGELFF	TGTGCCTGGATTGGGTCGACCGGGGAGCTGTTTTTT
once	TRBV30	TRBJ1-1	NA	CAWSVRGEAFF	TGTGCCTGGAGCGTAAGGGGAGAAGCTTTCTTT
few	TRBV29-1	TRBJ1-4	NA	CSVDGGEDEKLFF	TGCAGCGTTGATGGGGGGGAGGATGAAAAACTGTTTTTT
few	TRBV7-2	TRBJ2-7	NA	CASSPSIPYQYF	TGTGCCAGCAGCCCTAGCATCCCCTATCAGTACTTC
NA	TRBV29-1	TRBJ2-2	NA	CSVEAGTNTGELFF	TGCAGCGTTGAAGCGGGGACGAACACCGGGGAGCTGTTTTTT
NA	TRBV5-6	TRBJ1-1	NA	CASSSDGWYTEAFF	TGTGCCAGCAGCTCGGACGGATGGTACACTGAAGCTTTCTTT
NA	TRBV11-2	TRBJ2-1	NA	CASSFNPGNEQFF	TGTGCCAGCAGCTTCAACCCAGGCAATGAGCAGTTCTTC
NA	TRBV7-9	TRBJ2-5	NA	CASSPGGEETQYF	TGTGCCAGCAGCCCTGGGGGCGAGGAGACCCAGTACTTC